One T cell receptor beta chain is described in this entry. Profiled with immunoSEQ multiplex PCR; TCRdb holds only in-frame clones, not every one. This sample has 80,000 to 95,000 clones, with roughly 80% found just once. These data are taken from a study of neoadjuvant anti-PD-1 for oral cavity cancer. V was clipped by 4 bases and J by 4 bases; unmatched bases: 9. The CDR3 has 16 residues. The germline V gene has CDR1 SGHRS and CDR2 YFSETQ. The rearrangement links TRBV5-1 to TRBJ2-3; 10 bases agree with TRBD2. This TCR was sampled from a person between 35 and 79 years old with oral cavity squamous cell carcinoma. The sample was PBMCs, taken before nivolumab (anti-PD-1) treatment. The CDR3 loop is CASSPTRTSGADTQYF. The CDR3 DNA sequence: TGCGCCAGCAGCCCGACGAGGACTAGCGGAGCAGATACGCAGTATTTT.